These 30 T cell receptor beta chains were sequenced from one sample in a study of T cells in localized non-small cell lung cancer (TCRdb year 2020). Library preparation was by the immunoSEQ multiplex PCR assay. In its TCRdb copy, this immuneACCESS table keeps in-frame sequences only and misses some clones. Where compared with another copy, unresolved V genes explain less than half of these, and the others have no known cause. The sample table shows 100,000 to 150,000 clones, and roughly 90% are seen once. The top ten clonotypes cover over 1.5% of the sample. The sequences come from peripheral blood, collected before any cancer treatment. The receptors were sampled from a female donor older than 55 with stage I lung adenocarcinoma.

The chain is built from TRBV5-4 and TRBJ2-7, with D maybe TRBD1 (6 bases). The germline V gene encodes CDR1 SGHNT and CDR2 YYREEE (reference sequence). Trimming removed 4 bases from V and 4 bases from J, with 18 bases in between. The CDR3 totals 15 residues. This CDR3 reads CASSPPGQTTYEQYF. CDR3 nucleotides: TGTGCCAGCAGCCCCCCAGGACAGACGACTTACGAGCAGTACTTC.

V gene TRBV19 combines with J gene TRBJ2-1, with 8 nucleotides matching TRBD2. V dropped 2 bases and J dropped 9; count of bases not matched to a gene: 3. The CDR3 spans 13 residues. CDR1 is LNHDA and CDR2 is SQIVND in the germline V gene (reference sequence). This CDR3 is CASSIPREGEQFF. The DNA for the CDR3 is TGTGCCAGTAGTATACCCCGGGAGGGTGAGCAGTTCTTC.

The CDR3, as DNA: TGTGCCAGCAGCTTAGTCGGAGGGGGAAATGAAAAACTGTTTTTT. Encoded protein: CASSLVGGGNEKLFF. The rearrangement links TRBV7-8 to TRBJ1-4, with a weak D call TRBD1 (6 bases). V lost 1 base and J lost 5, with 11 bases in between. Germline V CDR1 and CDR2: SGHVS, FQNEAQ. This CDR3 contains 15 residues.

This clone turned up a few times. The chain employs TRBV7-8 and TRBJ2-7; 9 bases fit TRBD2. Trimming at V came to 6 bases and at J to 5 bases, leaving 17 bases not matched to a gene. Germline lookup yields CDR1 SGHVS and CDR2 FQNEAQ. The CDR3 consists of 17 residues. The CDR3 DNA follows: TGTGCCAGCAGACCCCCCATGCGGGAGGGCCCCTTCGACGAGCAGTACTTC. This codes for CASRPPMREGPFDEQYF.

This clone was detected once. This rearrangement joins TRBV4-1 to TRBJ2-2; 7 bases agree with TRBD1. This CDR3 is built from 15 residues. V lost 1 base, J lost 1 base, and 0 bases stayed unmatched. Per germline, CDR1 MGHRA and CDR2 YSYEKL. The CDR3 reads CASSQGQGNTGELFF. For the CDR3, the DNA is TGCGCCAGCAGCCAAGGACAGGGGAACACCGGGGAGCTGTTTTTT.

The rearrangement links TRBV7-2 to TRBJ1-2; D is ambiguous. The CDR3 runs 13 residues. The V gene's germline CDR1 is SGHTA and CDR2 FQGNSA. Trimming cost V 3 bases and J 3 bases, with 8 bases left between them. CDR3 loop: CASSFWTDYGYTF. DNA for the CDR3: TGTGCCAGCAGCTTCTGGACGGACTATGGCTACACCTTC.

This rearrangement joins TRBV13 to TRBJ2-2, with a possible D match to TRBD2 (5 bases). The V gene's germline CDR1 is PRHDT and CDR2 FYEKMQ (reference sequence). Trimming stripped 5 bases from V and 3 bases from J, with 16 bases between. This CDR3 has 16 amino acids. CDR3 loop: CASSRPLGLYTGELFF. The CDR3 coding sequence is TGTGCCAGCAGCCGACCACTTGGACTTTACACCGGGGAGCTGTTTTTT.

This clone showed up just once. The gene calls are TRBV19 and TRBJ2-3, with D possibly matching TRBD1 (5 bases). The CDR3 runs 16 residues. Germline assignment: CDR1 LNHDA and CDR2 SQIVND (reference sequence). The V end was cut by 1 base, the J end by 5 bases, with 16 bases between. CDR3 sequence: CASSIADIGIGDTQYF. As DNA, the CDR3 is TGTGCCAGTAGTATAGCGGACATAGGTATTGGAGATACGCAGTATTTT.

This clone turned up a few times. V usage is TRBV6-5 and J usage is TRBJ1-1, with D perhaps TRBD1 (5 bases). Germline CDR1 is MNHEY and CDR2 is SVGAGI. The CDR3 runs 12 residues. The V and J ends lost 10 bases and 0 bases respectively, with 9 bases between them. The CDR3 region is CATQGVNTEAFF. DNA of the CDR3: TGTGCCACCCAGGGAGTGAACACTGAAGCTTTCTTT.

A few counts support this clone. V and J are TRBV7-6 and TRBJ2-5; either TRBD1 or TRBD2 may supply D (6 bases each). Germline V CDR1 and CDR2: SGHVS, FNYEAQ. The CDR3 sequence is 14 residues long. Trimming pared 3 bases from V and 3 bases from J, leaving 11 bases between. The CDR3 spells CASSLGGGKETQYF. The CDR3 DNA follows: TGTGCCAGCAGCTTGGGGGGCGGGAAAGAGACCCAGTACTTC.

The chain joins TRBV7-9 to TRBJ2-7; 11 bases are shared with TRBD2. V was clipped by 5 bases and J by 2 bases; unmatched bases: 5. CDR3 length: 15 residues. Germline assignment: CDR1 SEHNR and CDR2 FQNEAQ (reference sequence). CDR3 sequence reads: CASSTLAGDPYEQYF. CDR3 coding DNA: TGTGCCAGCAGCACACTAGCGGGAGACCCCTACGAGCAGTACTTC.

This chain links TRBV6-1 with TRBJ2-7; weak D call: TRBD1 (6 bases). V was clipped by 3 bases and J by 3 bases, with 12 bases between them. Germline V gives CDR1 MNHNS, CDR2 SASEGT. This CDR3 is 14 amino acids long. The CDR3 sequence is CASSDDRNVYEQYF. Here the CDR3 DNA reads TGTGCCAGCAGTGACGACAGGAATGTCTACGAGCAGTACTTC.

The gene calls are TRBV5-4 and TRBJ2-7; no firm D call. This CDR3 contains 12 residues. Germline V lookup: CDR1 SGHNT, CDR2 YYREEE (reference sequence). The V end was cut by 1 base, the J end by 4 bases, with 6 bases between. The CDR3 protein is CASSLPGYEQYF. CDR3 in DNA: TGTGCCAGCAGCTTGCCCGGGTACGAGCAGTACTTC.

This clone appeared once. The chain uses TRBV2 and TRBJ1-5; D may be TRBD1 (5 bases). The germline V gene encodes CDR1 SNHLY and CDR2 FYNNEI. The CDR3 length is 15 residues. The ends were cut back, 6 bases at V and 2 bases at J, with 14 bases in the middle. The chain's CDR3 is CASRGEAEGNQPQHF. The CDR3 coding sequence is TGTGCCAGCAGGGGGGAGGCAGAAGGCAATCAGCCCCAGCATTTT.

The rearrangement joins TRBV4-1 to TRBJ2-1; 7 positions match TRBD2. Losses at the gene ends were 1 base for V and 8 bases for J; bases not matched to a gene: 8. CDR3 size: 15 residues. Germline-derived CDR1 and CDR2 are MGHRA and YSYEKL. CDR3 DNA: TGCGCCAGCAGCCAAGCAAGGCGGGAGTTCGATGAGCAGTTCTTC. Protein: CASSQARREFDEQFF.

The V and J genes are TRBV2 and TRBJ2-7; D unclear. The CDR3 is 12 residues long. The germline gives CDR1 SNHLY, CDR2 FYNNEI. Trimming cost V 1 base and J 1 base, with 2 bases left between them. DNA of the CDR3: TGTGCCAGCAGTGAAGAATCCTACGAGCAGTACTTC. This encodes CASSEESYEQYF. Using reference TRBV2 and TRBJ2-7 for the parts outside the CDR3, the full variable domain is EPEVTQTPSHQVTQMGQEVILRCVPISNHLYFYWYRQILGQKVEFLVSFYNNEISEKSEIFDDQFSVERPDGSNFTLKIRSTKLEDSAMYFCASSEESYEQYFGPGTRLTVT.

The V and J genes are TRBV4-2 and TRBJ1-5, with a possible D match to TRBD1 (6 bases). This CDR3 has 18 amino acids. From germline, CDR1 is LGHNA and CDR2 YNFKEQ. V shed 4 bases and J shed 1 base, with 20 bases lying between them. The CDR3 region is CASSRQGQGEGSNQPQHF. The CDR3 DNA is TGTGCCAGCAGCCGCCAGGGGCAGGGAGAAGGGAGCAATCAGCCCCAGCATTTT.

V is TRBV6-6 and J is TRBJ2-2, with D perhaps matching TRBD1 (5 bases). CDR1 and CDR2 from the germline V gene are MNHNY and SVGAGI (reference sequence). V was shortened by 2 bases and J by 4 bases, with 14 bases between the two germline ends. The CDR3 has 16 residues. The CDR3 bases are TGTGCCAGCAGTTACGTATCAGGGTTGAGCACCGGGGAGCTGTTTTTT. Its translation: CASSYVSGLSTGELFF.

The chain recombines TRBV30 with TRBJ2-1; D perhaps matches TRBD2 (6 bases). The CDR3 is made up of 10 amino acids. Germline values: CDR1 GTSNPN, CDR2 SVGIG (reference sequence). Between the trimmed V and J ends, which lost 5 bases and 9 bases, there was a span of 8 bases. Here the CDR3 reads CAWRELEQFF. The CDR3 DNA sequence: TGTGCCTGGCGGGAGCTTGAGCAGTTCTTC.

J is TRBJ2-1 and V is TRBV5-4; 8 bases map to TRBD2. The CDR3 is made up of 13 amino acids. Germline values: CDR1 SGHNT, CDR2 YYREEE (reference sequence). V lost 4 bases to trimming and J lost 8 bases; unmatched junction nucleotides: 5. CDR3 amino acids: CASSPGLAHEQFF. The CDR3 DNA is TGTGCCAGCAGCCCTGGACTAGCCCATGAGCAGTTCTTC.

CDR3 amino acids: CSVGIGTSSYEQYF. In nucleotides, the CDR3 is TGCAGCGTAGGGATAGGGACTAGTTCCTACGAGCAGTACTTC. The chain joins TRBV29-1 to TRBJ2-7; 8 nucleotides line up with TRBD2. Per the germline V gene, CDR1 is SQVTM and CDR2 is ANQGSEA. V lost 6 bases to trimming and J lost 1 base; unmatched junction nucleotides: 8. The length of the CDR3 is 14 residues.

The chain is built from TRBV10-2 and TRBJ2-3, with TRBD1 matching 7 bases. Germline CDR1 is WSHSY and CDR2 is SAAADI. J gave up 1 base and V 4 bases, and 5 bases lay outside the gene matches. The CDR3 runs 15 residues. The chain's CDR3 is CASSGGTARTDTQYF. CDR3 DNA: TGCGCCAGCAGTGGGGGGACAGCGCGCACAGATACGCAGTATTTT.

The chain has TRBV6-1 and TRBJ2-3; D is possibly TRBD1 (5 bases). There are 13 residues in the CDR3. Between the trimmed V and J ends, which lost 9 bases and 2 bases, there was a span of 12 bases. Per the germline V gene, CDR1 is MNHNS and CDR2 is SASEGT. The CDR3 sequence: CASRGKITDTQYF. In nucleotides, the CDR3 is TGTGCCAGTAGGGGCAAAATCACAGATACGCAGTATTTT.

The V and J genes are TRBV7-9 and TRBJ2-1, with D perhaps matching TRBD2 (6 bases). V was pared by 6 bases and J by 1 base, with 25 bases between. The germline V gene encodes CDR1 SEHNR and CDR2 FQNEAQ (reference sequence). The CDR3 is made up of 19 amino acids. The chain's CDR3 is CASSSTLLKSGASYNEQFF. CDR3 nucleotides: TGTGCCAGCAGTTCTACCCTCTTGAAGTCGGGAGCGTCCTACAATGAGCAGTTCTTC.

This rearrangement joins TRBV18 to TRBJ2-3; D is unclear. This CDR3 spans 12 amino acids. CDR1 and CDR2 (germline): KGHSH, LQKENI. The V gene lost 6 bases and the J gene lost 2 bases, with 6 bases spanning the gap. For the CDR3, the DNA is TGTGCCAGCTCCGAGTCCACAGATACGCAGTATTTT. The encoded protein is CASSESTDTQYF.

The J gene is TRBJ2-3, the V gene TRBV10-1; the match to TRBD2 covers 8 bases. Looked up from germline, CDR1 is WNHNN and CDR2 is SYGVQD (reference sequence). CDR3 size: 15 residues. Unmatched junction bases numbered 2, after V lost 2 bases and J lost 1 base. CDR3 DNA sequence: TGCGCCAGCAGTGAGACGGGAGGGGGCACAGATACGCAGTATTTT. Protein: CASSETGGGTDTQYF.

This sequence joins TRBV11-2 and TRBJ1-3, with D possibly being TRBD1 (5 bases). Germline assignment: CDR1 SGHAT and CDR2 FQNNGV. The V end lost 3 bases, the J end lost 0 bases, and 12 bases lay between the germline ends. The CDR3 runs 16 residues. CDR3 sequence: CASSLISGTSGNTIYF. CDR3 sequence (DNA): TGTGCCAGCAGCTTGATATCAGGGACCTCTGGAAACACCATATATTTT.

This clone turned up a few times. The chain is built from TRBV9 and TRBJ2-1; TRBD2 aligns across 7 bases. CDR1 and CDR2 (germline): SGDLS, YYNGEE. This CDR3 has 14 amino acids. The V and J ends lost 0 bases and 5 bases, in that order; junction bases with no gene match: 2. This CDR3 reads CASSVGGSDNEQFF. Here the CDR3 DNA reads TGTGCCAGCAGCGTAGGCGGGAGCGACAATGAGCAGTTCTTC.

The chain is built from TRBV7-2 and TRBJ1-1; maybe TRBD1 (5 bases). Germline assignment: CDR1 SGHTA and CDR2 FQGNSA. The CDR3 is made up of 14 amino acids. With 3 bases removed from V and 1 base from J, the gap between germline ends came to 9 bases. The CDR3 spells CASSFGHANTEAFF. In DNA, the CDR3 is TGTGCCAGCAGCTTCGGACACGCGAACACTGAAGCTTTCTTT.

The chain employs TRBV5-1 and TRBJ2-1, with TRBD2 matching 7 bases. This CDR3 comprises 15 residues. V lost 4 bases to trimming and J lost 1 base; unmatched junction nucleotides: 5. Germline V gene lookup returns CDR1 SGHRS and CDR2 YFSETQ. CDR3 sequence: CASSQTGGSYNEQFF. The CDR3 bases are TGCGCCAGCAGCCAAACGGGGGGTTCCTACAATGAGCAGTTCTTC.